This T cell receptor beta chain was documented in a study of vaccination and CD4 T cells after COVID-19. For the study at large: The BNT162b2 or mRNA-1273 vaccine was given to participants in two doses. The interval from dose two to post-vaccine sampling had a median of approximately 73 days, and it ranged from 14 to 241.

The V end lost 4 bases, the J end lost 1 base, and 12 bases lay between the germline ends. Germline CDR1 reads SGHNT; CDR2 reads YYREEE (reference sequence). The CDR3 loop spans 14 amino acids. Treatment: approximately 9-day PBMC culture with coronavirus spike peptide pools or control peptides (ViraFEST assay). Via ViraFEST, peptide pools expanded antigen-specific T cells before TCR sequencing. The Oncomine TCR Beta short-read assay was applied to DNA of cultured CD4+ T cells. Using its own MiXCR run on the PCR reads, TCRdb lists one record per CDR3 protein. The sample includes about 13,000 distinct CDR3 sequences, less than 35% of them seen just once. As regards this clonotype: What it recognizes is unknown.

The source is a human donor who received a COVID-19 vaccine. The genes are TRBV5-4 and TRBJ2-7; possible D gene TRBD1, 6 bases. The sequenced sample was CD4+ T cells from blood, cultured in vitro, obtained before SARS-CoV-2 vaccination. CDR3 amino acids: CASSPSGVSYEQYF. The CDR3 DNA follows: TGTGCCAGCAGCCCCTCAGGGGTATCCTACGAGCAGTACTTC.